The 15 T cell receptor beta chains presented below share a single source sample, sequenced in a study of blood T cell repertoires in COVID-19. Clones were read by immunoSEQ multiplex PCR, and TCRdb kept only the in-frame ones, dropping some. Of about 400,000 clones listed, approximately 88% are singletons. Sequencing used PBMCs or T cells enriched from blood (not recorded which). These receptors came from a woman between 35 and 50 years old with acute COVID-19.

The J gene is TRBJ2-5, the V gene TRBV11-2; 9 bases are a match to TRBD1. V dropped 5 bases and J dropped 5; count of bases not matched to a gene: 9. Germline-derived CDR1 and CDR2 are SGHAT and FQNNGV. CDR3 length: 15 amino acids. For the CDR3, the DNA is TGTGCCAGCAGCAACCGGGACAGGGTCCTCGAGACCCAGTACTTC. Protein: CASSNRDRVLETQYF.

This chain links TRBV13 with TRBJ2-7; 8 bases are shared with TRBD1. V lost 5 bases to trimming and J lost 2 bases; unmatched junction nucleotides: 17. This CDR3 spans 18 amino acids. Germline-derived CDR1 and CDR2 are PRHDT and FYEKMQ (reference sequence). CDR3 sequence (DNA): TGTGCCAGCAGCCCGGCACTCGGACAGGGAAGGGACACCTACGAGCAGTACTTC. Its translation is CASSPALGQGRDTYEQYF.

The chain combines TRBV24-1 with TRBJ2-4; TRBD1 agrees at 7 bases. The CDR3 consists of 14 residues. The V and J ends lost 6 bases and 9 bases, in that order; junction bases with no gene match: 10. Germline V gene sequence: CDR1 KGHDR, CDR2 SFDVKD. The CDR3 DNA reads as TGTGCCACCAGTACTGACAGGGTGGGTGGCATTCAGTACTTC. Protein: CATSTDRVGGIQYF.

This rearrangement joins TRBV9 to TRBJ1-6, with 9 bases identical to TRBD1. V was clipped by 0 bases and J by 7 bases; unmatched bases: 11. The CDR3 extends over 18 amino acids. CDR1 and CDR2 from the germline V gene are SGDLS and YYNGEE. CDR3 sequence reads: CASSVDAGTGIDNSPLHF. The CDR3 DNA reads TGTGCCAGCAGCGTAGACGCCGGGACAGGGATAGACAATTCACCCCTCCACTTT.

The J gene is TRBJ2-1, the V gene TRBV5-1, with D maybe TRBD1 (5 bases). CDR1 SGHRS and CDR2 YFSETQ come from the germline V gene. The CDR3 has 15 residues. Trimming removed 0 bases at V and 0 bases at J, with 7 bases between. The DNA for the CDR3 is TGCGCCAGCAGCTTGGGACAGAGCTCCTACAATGAGCAGTTCTTC. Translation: CASSLGQSSYNEQFF.

The CDR3 DNA follows: TGTGCCAGCACCGCGAGACGGGGTTCCTACAATGAGCAGTTCTTC. Translating it yields CASTARRGSYNEQFF. This chain connects TRBV2 to TRBJ2-1; D may be TRBD2 (5 bases). This CDR3 has 15 residues. Germline V gives CDR1 SNHLY, CDR2 FYNNEI. V lost 7 bases and J 1 base, leaving 14 bases between the germline ends.

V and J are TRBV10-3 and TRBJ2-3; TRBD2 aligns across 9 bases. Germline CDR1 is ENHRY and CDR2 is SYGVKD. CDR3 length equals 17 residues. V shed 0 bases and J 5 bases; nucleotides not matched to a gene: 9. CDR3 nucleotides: TGTGCCATCAGTGAGTCTTGGCGGGGGGGCTCAATAGATACGCAGTATTTT. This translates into CAISESWRGGSIDTQYF.

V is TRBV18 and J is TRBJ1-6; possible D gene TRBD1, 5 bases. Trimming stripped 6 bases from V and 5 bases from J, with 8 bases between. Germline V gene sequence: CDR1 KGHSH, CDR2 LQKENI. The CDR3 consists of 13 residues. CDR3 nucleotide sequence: TGTGCCAGCTCTCAGGGAAATAATTCACCCCTCCACTTT. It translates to CASSQGNNSPLHF.

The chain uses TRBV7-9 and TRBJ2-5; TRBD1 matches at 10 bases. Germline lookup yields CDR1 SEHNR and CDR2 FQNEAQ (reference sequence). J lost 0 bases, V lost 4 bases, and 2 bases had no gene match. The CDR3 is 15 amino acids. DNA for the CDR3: TGTGCCAGCAGCTGGGGACAGGGGAACCAAGAGACCCAGTACTTC. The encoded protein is CASSWGQGNQETQYF.

The CDR3 spells CASSPLRGLRTEAFF. The DNA of the CDR3 is TGTGCCAGCAGCCCGCTCAGGGGGCTTAGGACTGAAGCTTTCTTT. The chain carries TRBV11-2 and TRBJ1-1; 8 bases fit TRBD1. V shed 5 bases and J 5 bases; nucleotides not matched to a gene: 10. CDR3 length: 15 residues. The germline gives CDR1 SGHAT, CDR2 FQNNGV.

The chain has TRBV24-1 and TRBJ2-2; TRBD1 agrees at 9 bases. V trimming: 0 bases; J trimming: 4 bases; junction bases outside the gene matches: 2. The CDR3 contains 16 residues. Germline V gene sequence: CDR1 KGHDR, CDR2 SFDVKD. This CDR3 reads CATSDLRQGVTGELFF. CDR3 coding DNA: TGTGCCACCAGTGATTTGCGACAGGGGGTCACCGGGGAGCTGTTTTTT.

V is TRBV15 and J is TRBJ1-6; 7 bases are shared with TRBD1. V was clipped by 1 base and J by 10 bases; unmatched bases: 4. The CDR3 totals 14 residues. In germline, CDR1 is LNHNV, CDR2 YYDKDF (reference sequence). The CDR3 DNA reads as TGTGCCACCAGCAGAGTAGACAGGGCCTCACCCCTCCACTTT. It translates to CATSRVDRASPLHF.

The CDR3 loop is CASSYDGTPYQPQHF. In DNA, the CDR3 is TGCGCCAGCAGCTACGACGGGACACCGTATCAGCCCCAGCATTTT. V and J are TRBV5-1 and TRBJ1-5; the D gene is possibly TRBD1 (6 bases). The CDR3 totals 15 residues. CDR1 and CDR2 (germline): SGHRS, YFSETQ. V was cut by 3 bases and J by 5 bases, with 15 bases left in between.

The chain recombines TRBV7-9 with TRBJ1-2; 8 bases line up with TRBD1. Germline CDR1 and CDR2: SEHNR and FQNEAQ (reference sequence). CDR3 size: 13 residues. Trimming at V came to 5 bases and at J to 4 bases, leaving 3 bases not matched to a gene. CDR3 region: CASSDRGGYGYTF. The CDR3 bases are TGTGCCAGCAGCGACAGGGGAGGCTATGGCTACACCTTC.

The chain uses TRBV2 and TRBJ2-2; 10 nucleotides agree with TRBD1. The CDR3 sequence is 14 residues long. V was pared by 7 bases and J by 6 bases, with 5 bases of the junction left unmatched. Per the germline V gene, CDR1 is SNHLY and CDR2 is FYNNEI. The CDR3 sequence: CASKGQGIPGELFF. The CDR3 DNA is TGTGCCAGCAAGGGACAGGGGATTCCCGGGGAGCTGTTTTTT.